Sequencing of this T cell receptor beta chain was carried out in a study of T cell responses to AZD1222 COVID-19 vaccine. The study's findings and limits: Donors were largely white British and mainly female; clonal diversity was possibly underestimated. Spike as a whole was targeted by vaccine-associated CD4 TCRs, dominant at 160-218 and 743-854.

Method: immunoSEQ multiplex PCR; TCRdb's copy keeps in-frame clones and lacks some. The repertoire holds 150,000 to 200,000 clones, just over 90% seen once, with 3.5% to 5% in the top ten. With respect to this clone: Its antigen is currently unknown.

The specimen comprised peripheral blood, sampled on day 0 of AZD1222 vaccination. This TCR was sampled from an adult in good health.

The CDR3 DNA sequence: TGTGCCTGGCGGACTAGCGGAAACACCGGGGAGCTGTTTTTT. The encoded protein is CAWRTSGNTGELFF. The rearrangement uses TRBV30 and TRBJ2-2; 10 nucleotides align to TRBD2. Per germline, CDR1 GTSNPN and CDR2 SVGIG (reference sequence). Germline trimming cut 5 bases from V and 2 bases from J; bases unmatched to any gene: 2. The CDR3 length is 14 residues.